The clone carrying this TCR beta chain was recorded at least ten times. What it binds is unknown. The entry originates in a study of metastatic and nonmetastatic thyroid tumors. For the study at large: Blood and tumor or nodule tissue repertoires from malignant and benign thyroid patients were compared.

Whole-study results and caveats: TCR beta diversity was reportedly significantly higher in malignant thyroid tumors than benign nodules, in blood and tumor.

In the study's own analysis: Building a distant-metastasis classifier for papillary thyroid cancer drew on CDR3 differences across clinicopathological groups. TCRdb recomputed clones from the PCR reads via MiXCR. The V and J calls here are based on TCRdb, not the publication. Of about 85,000 clones in the sample, 8.6% were seen once. V was shortened by 6 bases and J by 4 bases, with 6 bases between the two germline ends. There are 11 residues in the CDR3. Looked up from germline, CDR1 is LNHDA and CDR2 is SQIVND (reference sequence). Ahead of thyroid surgery, no patient had received treatment of any kind.

The origin of this receptor is a female donor with papillary thyroid cancer or a benign thyroid nodule (not recorded which). Some clones in this sample may be carry-over from other donors' samples. The chain recombines TRBV19 with TRBJ2-5; D not certain. Sample: blood. The CDR3 protein is CASSRTETQYF. The CDR3 bases are TGTGCCAGTAGCCGTACAGAGACCCAGTACTTC.